The clone carrying this T cell receptor (beta chain) has only a few counts. Alpha- and beta-chain coverage of first-strand cDNA came from TRAV- and TRBV-specific primers. The authors ran about 18 PCR cycles to amplify TCRs with a constant-region primer and V-primer adapter. TCRdb re-derived calls from the reads in MiXCR, one entry per CDR3 protein. The data show some 94,000 distinct CDR3 sequences, less than 25% seen once. This entry is derived from a study of low-dose radiotherapy and immunotherapy resistance in tumors. In the study overall: 1 Gy per fraction was delivered to Cohort 2 every two weeks, for 13 Gy total over 26 weeks. Intravenous nivolumab 240 mg every two weeks plus ipilimumab 1 mg/kg every six weeks was given to patients. Participants were given intravenous cyclophosphamide 200 mg/m2 every two weeks, one day before radiation and immunotherapy. Oral aspirin 300 mg was taken by patients daily for four cycles from cycle 1 day 1.

Time point meaning: after trial treatment. The treatment was: LDRT plus nivolumab, ipilimumab, low-dose cyclophosphamide and aspirin (RACIN trial). Per germline, CDR1 PRHDT and CDR2 FYEKMQ (reference sequence). The CDR3 spans 14 residues. V lost 4 bases and J 4 bases, leaving 13 bases between the germline ends. This sample comprised PBMCs, obtained after low-dose radiotherapy plus immunotherapy. This sequence joins TRBV13 and TRBJ2-5; D possibly corresponds to TRBD1 (6 bases). The source is a female donor with ovarian cancer. The CDR3 loop reads CASSSDWGRETQYF. DNA of the CDR3: TGTGCCAGCAGCTCGGACTGGGGGCGAGAGACCCAGTACTTC.